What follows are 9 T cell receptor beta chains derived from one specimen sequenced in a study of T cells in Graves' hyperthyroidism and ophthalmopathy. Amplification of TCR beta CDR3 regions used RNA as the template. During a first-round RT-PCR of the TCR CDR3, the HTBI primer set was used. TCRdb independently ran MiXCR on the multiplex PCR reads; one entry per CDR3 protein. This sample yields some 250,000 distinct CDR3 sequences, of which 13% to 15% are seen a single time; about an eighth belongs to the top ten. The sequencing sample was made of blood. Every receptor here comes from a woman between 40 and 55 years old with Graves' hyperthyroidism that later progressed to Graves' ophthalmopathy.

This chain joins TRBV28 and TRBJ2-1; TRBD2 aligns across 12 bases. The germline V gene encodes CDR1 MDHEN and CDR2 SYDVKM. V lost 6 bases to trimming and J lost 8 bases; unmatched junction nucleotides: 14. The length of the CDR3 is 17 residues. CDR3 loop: CASSQAASGRAVYEQFF. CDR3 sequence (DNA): TGTGCCAGCAGCCAAGCCGCTAGCGGGAGGGCCGTATATGAGCAGTTCTTC.

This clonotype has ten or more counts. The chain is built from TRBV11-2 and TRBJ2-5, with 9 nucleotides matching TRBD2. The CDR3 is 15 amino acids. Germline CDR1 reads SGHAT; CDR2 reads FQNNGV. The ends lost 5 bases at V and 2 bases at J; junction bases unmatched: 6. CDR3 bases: TGTGCCAGCAGCCCTGGACTAGCGATACAAGAGACCCAGTACTTC. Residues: CASSPGLAIQETQYF.

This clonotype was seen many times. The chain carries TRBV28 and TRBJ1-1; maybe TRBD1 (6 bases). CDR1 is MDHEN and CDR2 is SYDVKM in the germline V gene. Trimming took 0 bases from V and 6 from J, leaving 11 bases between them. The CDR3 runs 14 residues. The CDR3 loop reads CASSLWRRGPEAFF. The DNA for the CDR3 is TGTGCCAGCAGTTTATGGCGGCGGGGGCCTGAAGCTTTCTTT.

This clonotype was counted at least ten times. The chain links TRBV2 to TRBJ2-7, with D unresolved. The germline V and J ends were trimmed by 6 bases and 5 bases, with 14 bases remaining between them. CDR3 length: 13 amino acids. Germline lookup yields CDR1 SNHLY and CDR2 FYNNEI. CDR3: CASRDNIVHEQYF. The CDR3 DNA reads TGTGCCAGCAGAGACAACATCGTCCACGAGCAGTACTTC.

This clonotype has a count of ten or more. The CDR3 region is CASSQDAGRDQPQHF. As DNA, the CDR3 is TGTGCCAGCAGCCAAGATGCAGGGCGCGATCAGCCCCAGCATTTT. This rearrangement joins TRBV3-1 to TRBJ1-5; D is perhaps TRBD1 (5 bases). The CDR3 is 15 amino acids. CDR1 is LGHDT, CDR2 YNNKEL, per germline (reference sequence). Trimming pared 0 bases from V and 5 bases from J, leaving 11 bases between.

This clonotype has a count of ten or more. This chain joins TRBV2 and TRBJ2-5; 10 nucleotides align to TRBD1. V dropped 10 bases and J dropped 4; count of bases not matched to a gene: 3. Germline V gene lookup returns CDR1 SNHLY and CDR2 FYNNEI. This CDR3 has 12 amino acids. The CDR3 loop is CATTGGSETQYF. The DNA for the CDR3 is TGTGCCACGACAGGGGGCTCAGAGACCCAGTACTTC.

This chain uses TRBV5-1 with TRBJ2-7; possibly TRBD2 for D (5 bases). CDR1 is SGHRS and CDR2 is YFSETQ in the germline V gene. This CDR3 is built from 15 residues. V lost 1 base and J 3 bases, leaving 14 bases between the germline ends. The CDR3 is CASSLTDYPNYEQYF. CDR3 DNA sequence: TGCGCCAGCAGCTTGACAGACTACCCCAACTACGAGCAGTACTTC.

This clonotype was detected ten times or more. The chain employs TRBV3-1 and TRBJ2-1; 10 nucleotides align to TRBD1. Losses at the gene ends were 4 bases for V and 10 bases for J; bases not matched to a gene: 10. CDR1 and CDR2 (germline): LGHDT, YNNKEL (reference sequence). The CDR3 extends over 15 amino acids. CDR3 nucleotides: TGTGCCAGCAGCCTGCCCCGACAGGGGGCGGGCGAGCAGTTCTTC. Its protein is CASSLPRQGAGEQFF.

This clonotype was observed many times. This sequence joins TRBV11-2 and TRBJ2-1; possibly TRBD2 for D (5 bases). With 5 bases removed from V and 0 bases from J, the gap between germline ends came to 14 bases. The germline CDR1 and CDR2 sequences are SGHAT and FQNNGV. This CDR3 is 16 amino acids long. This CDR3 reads CASSVLWTPSYNEQFF. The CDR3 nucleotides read TGTGCCAGCAGCGTCCTCTGGACTCCCTCCTACAATGAGCAGTTCTTC.